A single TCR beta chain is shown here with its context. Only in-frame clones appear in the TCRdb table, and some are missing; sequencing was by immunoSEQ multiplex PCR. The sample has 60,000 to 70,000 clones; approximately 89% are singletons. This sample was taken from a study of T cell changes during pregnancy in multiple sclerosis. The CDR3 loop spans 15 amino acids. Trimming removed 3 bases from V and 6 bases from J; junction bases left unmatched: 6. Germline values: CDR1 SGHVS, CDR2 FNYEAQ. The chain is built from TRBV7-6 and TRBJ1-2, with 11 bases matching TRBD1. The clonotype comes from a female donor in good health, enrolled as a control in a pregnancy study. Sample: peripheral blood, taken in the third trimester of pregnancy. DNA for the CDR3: TGTGCCAGCAGCTTGGGCGGGGGACAGGGGGATGGCTACACCTTC. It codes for CASSLGGGQGDGYTF.